This entry lists 21 T cell receptor beta chains sequenced from one sample in a study of T-cell reconstitution after alpha-beta-depleted transplantation in children. Study-wide results and limits: Alpha-beta T cells present about two months after transplant were reported to originate from several hundred expanded graft clones.

The antigens for these receptors are not known. Using unique molecular identifiers, the investigators prepared the TCRbeta library. MiXCR was run by TCRdb on the PCR reads, yielding one entry per CDR3 protein. The table has around 30,000 distinct CDR3 sequences, nearly 6.5% seen once. This specimen was peripheral blood, taken 60 days after TCRalphabeta/CD19-depleted stem cell transplant. Every receptor here comes from a child younger than two who had a stem cell transplant for acute myeloid leukemia, so the T cells may come from the graft donor.

In this sample, this clonotype turned up many times. V gene TRBV24-1 combines with J gene TRBJ1-4; no clear D gene. Trimming took 4 bases from V and 4 from J, leaving 12 bases between them. The CDR3 runs to 15 residues. Germline-derived CDR1 and CDR2 are KGHDR and SFDVKD. The CDR3 sequence is CATSEGRIINEKLFF. In nucleotides, the CDR3 is TGTGCCACCAGTGAAGGACGGATTATTAATGAAAAACTGTTTTTT.

This clonotype was counted many times. This chain joins TRBV11-2 and TRBJ1-1; maybe TRBD1 (6 bases). The CDR3 extends over 13 amino acids. The ends were cut back, 6 bases at V and 3 bases at J, with 11 bases in the middle. The germline CDR1 and CDR2 sequences are SGHAT and FQNNGV. CDR3 in DNA: TGTGCCAGCAGACTCAGGGGCTACACTGAAGCTTTCTTT. It translates to CASRLRGYTEAFF.

This clonotype showed up many times. This CDR3 reads CASSGHSGRDTGELFF. The CDR3 DNA reads TGTGCCAGCAGTGGACATAGCGGGAGAGATACCGGGGAGCTGTTTTTT. The chain recombines TRBV25-1 with TRBJ2-2, with 9 bases aligning to TRBD2. This CDR3 is 16 amino acids long. V shed 4 bases and J 5 bases; nucleotides not matched to a gene: 8. Germline V CDR1 and CDR2: MGHDK, SYGVNS.

This clonotype was found many times. The rearrangement links TRBV29-1 to TRBJ1-1; D not resolved. Looked up from germline, CDR1 is SQVTM and CDR2 is ANQGSEA. The germline V and J ends were trimmed by 4 bases and 7 bases, with 7 bases remaining between them. This CDR3 has 10 residues. This CDR3 reads CSVGNVEAFF. CDR3 sequence (DNA): TGCAGCGTTGGGAATGTTGAAGCTTTCTTT. The full variable domain, its missing parts supplied by reference TRBV29-1 and TRBJ1-1, is SAVISQKPSRDICQRGTSLTIQCQVDSQVTMMFWYRQQPGQSLTLIATANQGSEATYESGFVIDKFPISRPNLTFSTLTVSNMSPEDSSIYLCSVGNVEAFFGQGTRLTVV.

This clonotype was observed at least ten times. The chain recombines TRBV7-2 with TRBJ1-5, with no clear D. Trimming stripped 7 bases from V and 4 bases from J, with 11 bases between. The V gene's germline CDR1 is SGHTA and CDR2 FQGNSA. This CDR3 has 13 amino acids. The CDR3 DNA reads as TGTGCCAGCACCCCAGGCACTAATCAGCCCCAGCATTTT. This sequence encodes CASTPGTNQPQHF.

This clonotype was recorded at least ten times. The chain has TRBV6-2 or TRBV6-3 and TRBJ1-1; D is ambiguous. Trimming removed 10 bases from V and 1 base from J, with 13 bases in between. The CDR3 sequence is 13 residues long. CDR1 is MNHEY and CDR2 is SVGEGT in the germline V gene. In nucleotides, the CDR3 is TGTGCCACCCGGACCCGAGGGAACACTGAAGCTTTCTTT. This translates into CATRTRGNTEAFF.

This clonotype was counted at least ten times. The CDR3 loop is CASSVTQETQYF. CDR3 coding DNA: TGTGCCAGCAGTGTTACGCAAGAGACCCAGTACTTC. The chain couples TRBV21-1 to TRBJ2-5. TRBV21-1 corresponds to a pseudogene. The CDR3 has 12 amino acids.

The sample holds many counts of this clonotype. The chain carries TRBV13 and TRBJ2-7, with TRBD2 matching 8 bases. With V trimmed by 2 bases and J by 3 bases, 3 bases remained unmatched. CDR3 size: 14 residues. The germline V gene encodes CDR1 PRHDT and CDR2 FYEKMQ (reference sequence). In DNA, the CDR3 is TGTGCCAGCAGCTTAACTAGCGGTTACTACGAGCAGTACTTC. It codes for CASSLTSGYYEQYF.

This clonotype appeared many times. The rearrangement links TRBV10-3 to TRBJ2-3; D is possibly TRBD2 (6 bases). V was clipped by 9 bases and J by 0 bases, with 13 bases between them. The CDR3 sequence is 14 residues long. Germline values: CDR1 ENHRY, CDR2 SYGVKD. The chain's CDR3 is CAMAPSESTDTQYF. The CDR3 nucleotides are TGTGCCATGGCCCCTAGCGAGAGCACAGATACGCAGTATTTT.

This clonotype was detected ten times or more. The chain joins TRBV24-1 to TRBJ2-2, with 10 nucleotides matching TRBD1. The CDR3 totals 14 residues. Germline CDR1 is KGHDR and CDR2 is SFDVKD. V shed 6 bases and J 6 bases; nucleotides not matched to a gene: 3. CDR3 nucleotide sequence: TGTGCCACCAGTCGGGACAGGGGTGCCGGGGAGCTGTTTTTT. Translated, it gives CATSRDRGAGELFF.

In its sample, this clonotype was seen many times. The rearrangement uses TRBV10-1 and TRBJ2-3, with a possible D match to TRBD1 (6 bases). V lost 3 bases and J 2 bases, leaving 9 bases between the germline ends. Germline loops: CDR1 WNHNN, CDR2 SYGVQD (reference sequence). The CDR3 spans 14 residues. CDR3 coding DNA: TGCGCCAGCAGTGAAGACAGGATCACAGATACGCAGTATTTT. This encodes CASSEDRITDTQYF.

This clonotype was seen ten or more times. This chain uses TRBV20-1 with TRBJ2-4, with D tentatively TRBD1 (5 bases). Trimming shortened V by 3 bases and J by 1 base, and 13 bases separated the two germline ends. There are 15 residues in the CDR3. Germline V gene data show CDR1 as DFQATT and CDR2 as SNEGSKA (reference sequence). In DNA form, the CDR3 reads TGCAGTGCTAGGTGGCGTCGACAGGCCAAAAACATTCAGTACTTC. This translates into CSARWRRQAKNIQYF.

This clonotype showed up many times. The chain combines TRBV6-5 with TRBJ2-2, with 9 bases identical to TRBD2. With V trimmed by 6 bases and J by 8 bases, 10 bases remained unmatched. CDR3 size: 15 residues. CDR1 and CDR2 (germline): MNHEY, SVGAGI. CDR3 bases: TGTGCCAGCAGGGTTCCGGGACTAGCCGAAGGGGAGCTGTTTTTT. Its protein product is CASRVPGLAEGELFF.

This clonotype occurred many times. J is TRBJ2-3 and V is TRBV7-9; perhaps TRBD1 as D (5 bases). This CDR3 is built from 14 residues. V lost 2 bases to trimming and J lost 1 base, with 7 bases between them. Germline V lookup: CDR1 SEHNR, CDR2 FQNEAQ (reference sequence). CDR3 amino acids: CASSLPRGTDTQYF. The DNA of the CDR3 is TGTGCCAGCAGCTTACCCAGGGGCACAGATACGCAGTATTTT.

This clonotype was counted between two and nine times. The rearrangement links TRBV7-9 to TRBJ2-7, with a tentative D call TRBD1 (5 bases). Germline CDR1 is SEHNR and CDR2 is FQNEAQ (reference sequence). Trimming shortened V by 1 base and J by 5 bases, and 12 bases separated the two germline ends. The length of the CDR3 is 14 residues. CDR3 bases: TGTGCCAGCAGCTTAGGGGGCAGGAGAAACGAGCAGTACTTC. Residues: CASSLGGRRNEQYF. Together with reference TRBV7-9 and TRBJ2-7, the CDR3 gives the full variable domain: DTGVSQNPRHKITKRGQNVTFRCDPISEHNRLYWYRQTLGQGPEFLTYFQNEAQLEKSRLLSDRFSAERPKGSFSTLEIQRTEQGDSAMYLCASSLGGRRNEQYFGPGTRLTVT.

This clonotype has ten or more counts. J is TRBJ2-7 and V is TRBV5-1; maybe TRBD1 (6 bases). CDR3 length: 14 residues. Germline V CDR1 and CDR2: SGHRS, YFSETQ. Trimming left V 4 bases short and J 2 bases short, with 13 bases between. CDR3 sequence (DNA): TGCGCCAGCAGCCCCTGGGGGCCAACCTACGAGCAGTACTTC. This gives the protein CASSPWGPTYEQYF.

There are many counts of this clonotype. V is TRBV6-5 and J is TRBJ2-7, with D uncertain. The CDR3 runs to 12 residues. V was pared by 2 bases and J by 4 bases, with 6 bases between. Germline loops: CDR1 MNHEY, CDR2 SVGAGI. The CDR3 nucleotides read TGTGCCAGCAGTTACAACGGGTACGAGCAGTACTTC. Amino acids: CASSYNGYEQYF.

This clonotype has at least ten counts. J is TRBJ2-5 and V is TRBV5-5; D uncertain. Germline-derived CDR1 and CDR2 are SGHKS and YYEKEE (reference sequence). This CDR3 has 17 amino acids. V was pared by 0 bases and J by 1 base, with 16 bases between. The CDR3 sequence: CASSLVGDRPLQETQYF. Here the CDR3 DNA reads TGTGCCAGCAGCTTGGTCGGAGATAGACCGCTCCAAGAGACCCAGTACTTC.

The sample holds many counts of this clonotype. The rearrangement links TRBV29-1 to TRBJ2-4; D possibly corresponds to TRBD1 (5 bases). The V and J ends lost 6 bases and 0 bases respectively, with 12 bases between them. The CDR3 consists of 14 residues. Germline V gene lookup returns CDR1 SQVTM and CDR2 ANQGSEA. The CDR3 region has the DNA TGCAGCGTCAGCGACAGACTAGCCAAAAACATTCAGTACTTC. Translated, it gives CSVSDRLAKNIQYF. Full variable domain (missing parts from reference TRBV29-1 and TRBJ2-4): SAVISQKPSRDICQRGTSLTIQCQVDSQVTMMFWYRQQPGQSLTLIATANQGSEATYESGFVIDKFPISRPNLTFSTLTVSNMSPEDSSIYLCSVSDRLAKNIQYFGAGTRLSVL.

This clonotype was detected ten times or more. The chain recombines TRBV5-1 with TRBJ2-5, with TRBD1 matching over 9 bases. The CDR3 is 14 amino acids. Looked up from germline, CDR1 is SGHRS and CDR2 is YFSETQ. The junction had 4 bases not matched to a gene; V was cut back by 5 bases and J by 2 bases. CDR3 sequence: CASRFDRGQETQYF. As DNA, the CDR3 is TGCGCCAGCAGGTTTGACAGGGGGCAAGAGACCCAGTACTTC.

At least ten counts were recorded for this clonotype. This chain joins TRBV4-1 and TRBJ2-3, with 9 bases identical to TRBD2. The CDR3 extends over 16 amino acids. The germline CDR1 and CDR2 sequences are MGHRA and YSYEKL. Trimming took 4 bases from V and 3 from J; bases not matched to a gene: 8. The CDR3 spells CASSPGGGRGTDTQYF. In DNA form, the CDR3 reads TGCGCCAGCAGCCCGGGGGGCGGGAGGGGGACAGATACGCAGTATTTT.